This T cell receptor beta chain emerged from a study of T-cell reconstitution after alpha-beta-depleted transplantation in children. The germline V gene has CDR1 MGHDK and CDR2 SYGVNS. V lost 4 bases, J lost 0 bases, and 11 bases lay in between. This CDR3 comprises 15 residues. Preparation of the TCRbeta library was carried out with unique molecular identifiers. From the PCR reads, TCRdb called clonotypes with MiXCR, one entry per CDR3 protein. The sample holds 450,000 to 700,000 distinct CDR3 sequences, 27% seen once. This TCR came from a boy in the first two years of life with Wiskott-Aldrich syndrome, due to receive a stem cell transplant. The gene calls are TRBV25-1 and TRBJ2-3; D is unresolved. The sample in question was PBMCs, obtained before TCRalphabeta/CD19-depleted stem cell transplant. The CDR3 DNA is TGTGCCAGCAGTGGGTTAAGTGCTAGCACAGATACGCAGTATTTT. As protein: CASSGLSASTDTQYF.